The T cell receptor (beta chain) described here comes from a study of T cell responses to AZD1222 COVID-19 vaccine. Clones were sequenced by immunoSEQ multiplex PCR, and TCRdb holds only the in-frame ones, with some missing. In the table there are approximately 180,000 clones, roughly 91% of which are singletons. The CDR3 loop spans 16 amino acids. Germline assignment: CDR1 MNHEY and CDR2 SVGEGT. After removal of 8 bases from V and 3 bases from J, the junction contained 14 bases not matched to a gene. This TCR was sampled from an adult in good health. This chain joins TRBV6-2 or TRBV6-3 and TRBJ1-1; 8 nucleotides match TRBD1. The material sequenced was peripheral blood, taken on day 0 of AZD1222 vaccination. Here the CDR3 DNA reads TGTGCCAGCTGCCCGGGAGGCAGGGGGCAGGACACTGAAGCTTTCTTT. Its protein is CASCPGGRGQDTEAFF.